This T cell receptor (beta chain) was identified in a study of CD8 T cells in ankylosing spondylitis. The CDR3 consists of 13 residues. V lost 4 bases, J lost 3 bases, and 11 bases lay in between. Per the germline V gene, CDR1 is SGDLS and CDR2 is YYNGEE. TCR beta libraries were made by quantitative 5'-RACE with molecular barcodes. TCRdb passed the 5' RACE reads through MiXCR, listing each CDR3 protein once. This table has 8,400 or so distinct CDR3 sequences, 3.5% to 4.5% appearing once. Notes on the study in general: Disease-linked clones were reportedly significantly enriched in matched ankylosing spondylitis synovial fluid.

This clonotype was counted ten times or more. Antigen specificity is unknown. V usage is TRBV9 and J usage is TRBJ2-7, with a tentative D call TRBD2 (5 bases). This TCR was recovered from a female donor with ankylosing spondylitis or in good health (not recorded which). What was sequenced was blood, either unsorted or a sorted T cell fraction (not recorded which). The CDR3 region has the DNA TGTGCCAGCAGCCCCACGGGGAGCTACGAGCAGTACTTC. It codes for CASSPTGSYEQYF.